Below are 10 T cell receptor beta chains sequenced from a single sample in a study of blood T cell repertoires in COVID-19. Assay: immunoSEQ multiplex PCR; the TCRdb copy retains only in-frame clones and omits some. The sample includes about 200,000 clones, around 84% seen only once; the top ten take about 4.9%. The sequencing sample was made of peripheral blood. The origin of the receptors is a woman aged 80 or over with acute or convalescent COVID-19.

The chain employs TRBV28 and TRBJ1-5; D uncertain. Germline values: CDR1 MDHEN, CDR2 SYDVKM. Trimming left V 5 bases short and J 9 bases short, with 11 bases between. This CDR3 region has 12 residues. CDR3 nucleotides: TGTGCCAGCAGTCCCCTCCAGCGGCCCCAGCATTTT. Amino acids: CASSPLQRPQHF.

The CDR3 loop is CASNSLPYNEQFF. The CDR3, as DNA: TGTGCCAGTAATAGCCTCCCCTACAATGAGCAGTTCTTC. This chain joins TRBV19 and TRBJ2-1; D remains ambiguous. This CDR3 is built from 13 residues. Germline values: CDR1 LNHDA, CDR2 SQIVND (reference sequence). The germline V and J ends were trimmed by 7 bases and 2 bases, with 9 bases remaining between them.

The CDR3: CAIENFRDPKNNEQFF. DNA for the CDR3: TGTGCCATCGAAAACTTCCGGGATCCAAAGAACAATGAGCAGTTCTTC. V is TRBV10-3 and J is TRBJ2-1; a weak D match, TRBD2 (5 bases). Germline V gene data show CDR1 as ENHRY and CDR2 as SYGVKD. V lost 8 bases and J lost 5, with 22 bases in between. This CDR3 is 16 amino acids long.

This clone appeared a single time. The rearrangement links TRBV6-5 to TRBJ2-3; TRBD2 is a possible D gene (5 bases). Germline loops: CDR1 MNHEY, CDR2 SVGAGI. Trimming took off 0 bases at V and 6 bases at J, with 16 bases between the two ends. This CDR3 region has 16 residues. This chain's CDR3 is CASSYSIGSSGDTQYF. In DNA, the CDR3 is TGTGCCAGCAGTTACTCGATCGGCAGCTCGGGGGATACGCAGTATTTT.

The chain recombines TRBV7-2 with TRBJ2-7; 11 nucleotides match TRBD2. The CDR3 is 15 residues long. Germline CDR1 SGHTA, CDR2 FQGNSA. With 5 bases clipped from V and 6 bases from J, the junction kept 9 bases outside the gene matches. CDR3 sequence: CASSPTSGSVSEQYF. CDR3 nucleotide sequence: TGTGCCAGCAGCCCTACTAGCGGGAGCGTGAGCGAGCAGTACTTC.

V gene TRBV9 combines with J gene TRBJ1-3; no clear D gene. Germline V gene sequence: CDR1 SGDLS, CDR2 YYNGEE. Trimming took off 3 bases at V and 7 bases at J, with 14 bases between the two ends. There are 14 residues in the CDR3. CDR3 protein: CASSASRVSNTIYF. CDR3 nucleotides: TGTGCCAGCAGCGCAAGTCGGGTCTCGAACACCATATATTTT.

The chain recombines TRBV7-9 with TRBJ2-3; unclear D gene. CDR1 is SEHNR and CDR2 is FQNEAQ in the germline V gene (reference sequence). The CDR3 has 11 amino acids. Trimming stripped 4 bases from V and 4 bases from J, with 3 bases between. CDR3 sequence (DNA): TGTGCCAGCAGCTCATCAGATACGCAGTATTTT. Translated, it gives CASSSSDTQYF.

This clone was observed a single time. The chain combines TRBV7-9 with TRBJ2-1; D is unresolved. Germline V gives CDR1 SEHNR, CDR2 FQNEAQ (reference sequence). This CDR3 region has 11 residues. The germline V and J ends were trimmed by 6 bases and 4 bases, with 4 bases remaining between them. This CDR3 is CASRQYNEQFF. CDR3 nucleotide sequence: TGTGCCAGCAGACAGTACAATGAGCAGTTCTTC.

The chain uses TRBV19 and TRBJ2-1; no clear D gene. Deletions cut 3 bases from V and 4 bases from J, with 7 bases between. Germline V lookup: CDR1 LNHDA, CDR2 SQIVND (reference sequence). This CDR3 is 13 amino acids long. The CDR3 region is CASSIIGYNEQFF. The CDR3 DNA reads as TGTGCCAGTAGTATTATCGGTTACAATGAGCAGTTCTTC.

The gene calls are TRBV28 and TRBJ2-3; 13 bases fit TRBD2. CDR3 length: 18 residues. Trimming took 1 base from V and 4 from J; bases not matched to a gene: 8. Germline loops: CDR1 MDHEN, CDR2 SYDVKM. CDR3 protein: CASSLSPGTSGVADTQYF. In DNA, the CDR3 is TGTGCCAGCAGTTTATCCCCCGGGACTAGCGGGGTCGCAGATACGCAGTATTTT.